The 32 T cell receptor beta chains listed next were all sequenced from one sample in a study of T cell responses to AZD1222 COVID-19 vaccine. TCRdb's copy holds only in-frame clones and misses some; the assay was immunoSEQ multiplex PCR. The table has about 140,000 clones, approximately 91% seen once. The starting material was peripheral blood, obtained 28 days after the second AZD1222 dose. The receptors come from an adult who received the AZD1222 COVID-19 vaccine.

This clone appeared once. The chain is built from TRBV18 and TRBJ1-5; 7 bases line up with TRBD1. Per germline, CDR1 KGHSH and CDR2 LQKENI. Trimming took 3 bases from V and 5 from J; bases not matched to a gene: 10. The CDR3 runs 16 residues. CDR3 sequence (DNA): TGTGCCAGCTCACCGTGGCAGGGGGGGACGGATCAGCCCCAGCATTTT. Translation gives CASSPWQGGTDQPQHF.

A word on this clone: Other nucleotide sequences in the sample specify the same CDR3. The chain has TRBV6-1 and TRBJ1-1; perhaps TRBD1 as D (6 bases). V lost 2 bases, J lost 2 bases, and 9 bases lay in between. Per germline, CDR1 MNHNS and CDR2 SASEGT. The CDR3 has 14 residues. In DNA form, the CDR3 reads TGTGCCAGCAGTGAAACAGGGAAAAACACTGAAGCTTTCTTT. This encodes CASSETGKNTEAFF.

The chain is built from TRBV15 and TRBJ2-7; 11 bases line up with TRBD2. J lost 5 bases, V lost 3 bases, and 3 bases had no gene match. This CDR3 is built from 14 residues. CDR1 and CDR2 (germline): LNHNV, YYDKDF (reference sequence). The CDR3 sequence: CATSSLAGGDEQYF. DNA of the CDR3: TGTGCCACCAGCAGCCTAGCGGGGGGAGACGAGCAGTACTTC. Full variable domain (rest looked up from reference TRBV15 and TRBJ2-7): DAMVIQNPRYQVTQFGKPVTLSCSQTLNHNVMYWYQQKSSQAPKLLFHYYDKDFNNEADTPDNFQSRRPNTSFCFLDIRSPGLGDTAMYLCATSSLAGGDEQYFGPGTRLTVT.

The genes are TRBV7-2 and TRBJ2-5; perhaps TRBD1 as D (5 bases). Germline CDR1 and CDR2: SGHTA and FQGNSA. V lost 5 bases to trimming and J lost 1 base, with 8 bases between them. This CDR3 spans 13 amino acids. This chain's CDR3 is CASSPGFQETQYF. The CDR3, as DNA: TGTGCCAGCAGCCCAGGGTTCCAAGAGACCCAGTACTTC.

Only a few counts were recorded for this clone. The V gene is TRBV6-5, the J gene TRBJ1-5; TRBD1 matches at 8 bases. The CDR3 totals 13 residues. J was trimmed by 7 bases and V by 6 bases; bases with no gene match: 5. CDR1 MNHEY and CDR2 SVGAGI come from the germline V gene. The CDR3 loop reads CASRGTGPQPQHF. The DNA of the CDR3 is TGTGCCAGCAGGGGGACAGGACCCCAGCCCCAGCATTTT.

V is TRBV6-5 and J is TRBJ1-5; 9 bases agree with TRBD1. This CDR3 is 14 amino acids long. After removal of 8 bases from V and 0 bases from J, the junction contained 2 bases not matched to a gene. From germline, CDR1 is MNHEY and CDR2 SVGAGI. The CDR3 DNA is TGTGCCAGCTGGGACAGGGATAGCAATCAGCCCCAGCATTTT. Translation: CASWDRDSNQPQHF.

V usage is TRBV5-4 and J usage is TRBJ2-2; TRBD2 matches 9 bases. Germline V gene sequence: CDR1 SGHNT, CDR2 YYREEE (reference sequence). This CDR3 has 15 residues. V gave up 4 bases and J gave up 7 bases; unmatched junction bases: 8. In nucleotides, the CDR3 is TGTGCCAGCAGCAGACTAGCGGAGTGGCTCGGGGAGCTGTTTTTT. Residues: CASSRLAEWLGELFF.

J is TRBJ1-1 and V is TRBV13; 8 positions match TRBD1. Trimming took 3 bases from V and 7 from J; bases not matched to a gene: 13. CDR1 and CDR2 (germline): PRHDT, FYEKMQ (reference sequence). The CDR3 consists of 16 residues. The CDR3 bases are TGTGCCAGCAGCTTTCACCCCCGGGACAGGAATGTTGAAGCTTTCTTT. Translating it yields CASSFHPRDRNVEAFF.

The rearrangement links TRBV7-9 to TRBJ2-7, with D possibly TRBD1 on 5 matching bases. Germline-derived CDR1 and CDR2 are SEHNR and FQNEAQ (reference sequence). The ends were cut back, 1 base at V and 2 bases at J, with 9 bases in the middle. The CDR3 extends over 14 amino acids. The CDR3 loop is CASSLGGQTYEQYF. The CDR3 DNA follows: TGTGCCAGCAGCTTAGGGGGCCAAACCTACGAGCAGTACTTC.

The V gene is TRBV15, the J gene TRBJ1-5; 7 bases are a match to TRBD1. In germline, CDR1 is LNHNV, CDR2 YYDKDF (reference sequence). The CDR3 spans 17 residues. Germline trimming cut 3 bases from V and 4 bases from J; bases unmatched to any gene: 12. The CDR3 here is CATSSRQGGGANQPQHF. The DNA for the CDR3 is TGTGCCACCAGCAGTAGACAGGGTGGAGGGGCTAATCAGCCCCAGCATTTT.

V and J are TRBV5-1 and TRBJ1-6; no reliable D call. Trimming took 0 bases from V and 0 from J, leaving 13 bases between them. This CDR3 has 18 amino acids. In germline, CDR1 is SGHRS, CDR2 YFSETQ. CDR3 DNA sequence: TGCGCCAGCAGCTTGGCCGCGGCAGGCAGCTCCTATAATTCACCCCTCCACTTT. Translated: CASSLAAAGSSYNSPLHF.

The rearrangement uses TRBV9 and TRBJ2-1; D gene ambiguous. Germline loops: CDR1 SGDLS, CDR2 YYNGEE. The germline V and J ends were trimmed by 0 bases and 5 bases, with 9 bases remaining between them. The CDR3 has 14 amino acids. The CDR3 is CASSVVSENNEQFF. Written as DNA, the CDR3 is TGTGCCAGCAGCGTAGTGTCAGAAAACAATGAGCAGTTCTTC.

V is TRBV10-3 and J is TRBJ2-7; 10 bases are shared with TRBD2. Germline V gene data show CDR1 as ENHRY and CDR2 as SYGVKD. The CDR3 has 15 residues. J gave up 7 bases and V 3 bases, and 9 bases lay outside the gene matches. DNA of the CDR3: TGTGCCATCAGTGAAGGAGCGGGAGGGCCGGATGAGCAGTACTTC. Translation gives CAISEGAGGPDEQYF.

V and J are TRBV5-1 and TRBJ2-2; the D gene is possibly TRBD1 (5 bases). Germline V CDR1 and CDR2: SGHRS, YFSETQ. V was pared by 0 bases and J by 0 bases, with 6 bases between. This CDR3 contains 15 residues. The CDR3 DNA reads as TGCGCCAGCAGCTTGGGGACACCGAACACCGGGGAGCTGTTTTTT. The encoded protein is CASSLGTPNTGELFF.

The CDR3 loop reads CASSVALDLNTEAFF. For the CDR3, the DNA is TGTGCCAGCAGCGTAGCGCTGGATCTGAACACTGAAGCTTTCTTT. The V call is TRBV9, the J call TRBJ1-1, with D unresolved. CDR3 length: 15 residues. Germline V gene data show CDR1 as SGDLS and CDR2 as YYNGEE. V lost 0 bases and J lost 0, with 9 bases in between.

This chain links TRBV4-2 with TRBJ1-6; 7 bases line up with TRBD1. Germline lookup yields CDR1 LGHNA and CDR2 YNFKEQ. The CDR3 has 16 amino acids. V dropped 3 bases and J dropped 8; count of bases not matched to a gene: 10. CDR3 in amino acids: CASSQPTGVWDSPLHF. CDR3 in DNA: TGTGCCAGCAGCCAGCCTACAGGGGTATGGGATTCACCCCTCCACTTT.

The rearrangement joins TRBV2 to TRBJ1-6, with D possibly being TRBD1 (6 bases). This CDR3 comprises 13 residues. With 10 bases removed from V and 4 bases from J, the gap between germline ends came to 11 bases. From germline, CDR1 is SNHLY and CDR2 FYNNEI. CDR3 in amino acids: CATRGRYNSPLHF. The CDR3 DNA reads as TGTGCCACCCGGGGGCGGTATAATTCACCCCTCCACTTT.

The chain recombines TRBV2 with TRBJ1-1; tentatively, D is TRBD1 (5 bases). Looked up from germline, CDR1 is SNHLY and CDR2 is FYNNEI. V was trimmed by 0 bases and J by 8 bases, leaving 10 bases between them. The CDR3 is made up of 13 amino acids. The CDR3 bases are TGTGCCAGCAGTGAAGCTACAGGAGTAGAAGCTTTCTTT. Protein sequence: CASSEATGVEAFF.

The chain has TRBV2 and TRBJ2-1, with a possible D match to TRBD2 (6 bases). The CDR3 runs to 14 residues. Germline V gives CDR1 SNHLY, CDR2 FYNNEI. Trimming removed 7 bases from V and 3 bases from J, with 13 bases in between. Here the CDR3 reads CASTTTEGYNEQFF. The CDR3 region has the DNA TGTGCCAGCACTACGACGGAGGGCTACAATGAGCAGTTCTTC.

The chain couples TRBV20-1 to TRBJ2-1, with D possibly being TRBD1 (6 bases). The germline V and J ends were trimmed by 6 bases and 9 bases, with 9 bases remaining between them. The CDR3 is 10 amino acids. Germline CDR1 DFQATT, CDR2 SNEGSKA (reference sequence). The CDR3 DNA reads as TGCAGTGCCACAGGGAGTGAGCAGTTCTTC. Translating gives CSATGSEQFF.

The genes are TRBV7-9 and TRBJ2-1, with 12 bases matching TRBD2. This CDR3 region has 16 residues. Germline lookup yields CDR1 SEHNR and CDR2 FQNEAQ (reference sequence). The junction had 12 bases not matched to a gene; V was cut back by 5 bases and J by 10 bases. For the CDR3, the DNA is TGTGCCAGCAGCAAAGGGACTAGCGGGTGGATTGGGGAGCAGTTCTTC. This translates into CASSKGTSGWIGEQFF.

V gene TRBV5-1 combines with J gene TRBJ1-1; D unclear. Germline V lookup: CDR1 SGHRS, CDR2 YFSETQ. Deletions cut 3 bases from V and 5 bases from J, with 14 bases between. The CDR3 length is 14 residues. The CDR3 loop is CASSSQNGGTEAFF. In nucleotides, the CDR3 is TGCGCCAGCAGCTCTCAAAACGGAGGTACTGAAGCTTTCTTT.

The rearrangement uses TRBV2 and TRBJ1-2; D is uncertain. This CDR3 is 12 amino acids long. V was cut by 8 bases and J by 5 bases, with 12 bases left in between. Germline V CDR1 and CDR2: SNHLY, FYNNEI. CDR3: CASGGQRYGYTF. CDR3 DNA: TGTGCCAGCGGCGGTCAGCGGTATGGCTACACCTTC.

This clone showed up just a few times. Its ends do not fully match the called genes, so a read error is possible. In nucleotides, the CDR3 is TGTGCCAGCAGTTACCGGGACATCCGTGGCTCCACCTTC. This encodes CASSYRDIRGSTF. The rearrangement links TRBV6-2 or TRBV6-3 to TRBJ1-2, with D perhaps TRBD1 (6 bases). The germline V gene has CDR1 MNHEY and CDR2 SVGEGT. The CDR3 contains 13 residues.

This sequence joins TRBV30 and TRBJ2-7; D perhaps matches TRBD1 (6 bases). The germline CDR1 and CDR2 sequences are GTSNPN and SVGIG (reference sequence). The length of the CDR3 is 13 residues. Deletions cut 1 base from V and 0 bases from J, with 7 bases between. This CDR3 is CAWSGDNSYEQYF. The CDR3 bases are TGTGCCTGGAGTGGGGACAACTCCTACGAGCAGTACTTC.

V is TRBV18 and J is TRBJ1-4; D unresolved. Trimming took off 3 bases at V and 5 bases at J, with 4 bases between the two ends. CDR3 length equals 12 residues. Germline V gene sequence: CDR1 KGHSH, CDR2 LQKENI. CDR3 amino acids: CASSPKNEKLFF. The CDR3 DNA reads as TGTGCCAGCTCACCCAAAAATGAAAAACTGTTTTTT.

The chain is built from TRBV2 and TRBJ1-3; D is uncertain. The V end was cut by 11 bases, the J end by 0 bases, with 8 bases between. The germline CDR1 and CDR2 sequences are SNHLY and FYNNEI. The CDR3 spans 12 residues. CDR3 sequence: CASKSSGNTIYF. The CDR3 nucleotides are TGTGCCTCTAAGTCCTCTGGAAACACCATATATTTT.

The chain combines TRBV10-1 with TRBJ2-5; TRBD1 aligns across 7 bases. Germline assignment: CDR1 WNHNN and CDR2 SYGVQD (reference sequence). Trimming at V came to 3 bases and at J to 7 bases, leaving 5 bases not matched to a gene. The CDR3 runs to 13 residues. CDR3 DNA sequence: TGCGCCAGCAGTGAATGGACAGGCGCGACCCAGTACTTC. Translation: CASSEWTGATQYF.

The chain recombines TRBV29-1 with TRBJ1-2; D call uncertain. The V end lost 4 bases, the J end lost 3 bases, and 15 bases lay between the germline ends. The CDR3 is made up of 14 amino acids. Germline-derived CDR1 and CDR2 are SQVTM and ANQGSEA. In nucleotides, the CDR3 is TGCAGCGTTGGAGGGCGGGAGCGGGACTATGGCTACACCTTC. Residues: CSVGGRERDYGYTF.

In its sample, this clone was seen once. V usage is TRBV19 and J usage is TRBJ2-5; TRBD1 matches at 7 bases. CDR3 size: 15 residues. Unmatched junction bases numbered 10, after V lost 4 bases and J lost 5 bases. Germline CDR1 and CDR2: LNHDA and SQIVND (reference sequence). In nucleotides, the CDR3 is TGTGCCAGTAGTAGCCGGGACAGCCATAGGGAGACCCAGTACTTC. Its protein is CASSSRDSHRETQYF.

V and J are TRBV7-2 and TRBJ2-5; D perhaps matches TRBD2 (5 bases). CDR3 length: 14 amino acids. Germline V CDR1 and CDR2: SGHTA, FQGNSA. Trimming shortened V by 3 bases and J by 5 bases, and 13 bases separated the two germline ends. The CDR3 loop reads CASSLAPSRETQYF. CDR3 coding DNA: TGTGCCAGCAGCTTGGCGCCTAGCAGGGAGACCCAGTACTTC.

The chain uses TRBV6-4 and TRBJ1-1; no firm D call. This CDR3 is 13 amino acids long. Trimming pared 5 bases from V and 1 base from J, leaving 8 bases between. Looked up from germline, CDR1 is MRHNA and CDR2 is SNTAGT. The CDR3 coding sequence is TGTGCCAGCAGTATTGAGACGAACACTGAAGCTTTCTTT. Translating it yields CASSIETNTEAFF.